This T cell receptor (beta chain) derives from a study of control samples from healthy donors and cancer patients. TCRdb's copy holds only in-frame clones and misses some; the assay was immunoSEQ multiplex PCR. The sample carries about 77,000 clones, approximately 92% recorded once. This CDR3 spans 13 amino acids. The V gene's germline CDR1 is KGHSH and CDR2 LQKENI. Trimming took 3 bases from V and 7 from J, leaving 12 bases between them. This clonotype was obtained from a woman aged 55-70 years in good health. Input material: blood. This sequence joins TRBV18 and TRBJ1-2; D call uncertain. The CDR3 coding sequence is TGTGCCAGCTCACCGGATCCGATAATTGGCTACACCTTC. This translates into CASSPDPIIGYTF.